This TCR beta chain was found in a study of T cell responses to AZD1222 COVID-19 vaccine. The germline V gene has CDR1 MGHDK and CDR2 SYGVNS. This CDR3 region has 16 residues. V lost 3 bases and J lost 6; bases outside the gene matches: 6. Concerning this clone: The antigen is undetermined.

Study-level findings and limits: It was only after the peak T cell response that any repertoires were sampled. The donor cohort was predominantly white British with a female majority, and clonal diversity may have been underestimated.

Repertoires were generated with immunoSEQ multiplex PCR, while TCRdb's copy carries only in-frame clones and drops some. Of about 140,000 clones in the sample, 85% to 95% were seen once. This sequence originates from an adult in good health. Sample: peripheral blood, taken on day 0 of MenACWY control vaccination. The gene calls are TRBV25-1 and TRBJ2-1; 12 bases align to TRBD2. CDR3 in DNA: TGTGCCAGCAGTGAGTTTGGACTAGCGGGATTCAATGAGCAGTTCTTC. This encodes CASSEFGLAGFNEQFF.